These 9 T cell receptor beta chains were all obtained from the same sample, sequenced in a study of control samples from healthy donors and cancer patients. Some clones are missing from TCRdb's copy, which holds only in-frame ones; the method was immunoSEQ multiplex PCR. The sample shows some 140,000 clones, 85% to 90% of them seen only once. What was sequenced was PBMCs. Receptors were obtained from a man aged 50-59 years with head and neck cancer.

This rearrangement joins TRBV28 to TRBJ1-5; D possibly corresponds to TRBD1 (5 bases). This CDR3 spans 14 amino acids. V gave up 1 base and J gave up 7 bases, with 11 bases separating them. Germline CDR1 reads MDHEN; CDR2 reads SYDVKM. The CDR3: CASSLSGRDQPQHF. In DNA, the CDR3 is TGTGCCAGCAGTTTATCAGGCAGGGACCAGCCCCAGCATTTT.

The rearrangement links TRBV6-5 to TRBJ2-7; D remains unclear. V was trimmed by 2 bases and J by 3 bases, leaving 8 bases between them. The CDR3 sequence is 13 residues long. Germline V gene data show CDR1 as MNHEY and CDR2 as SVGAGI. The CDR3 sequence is CASSYGLNYEQYF. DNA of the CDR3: TGTGCCAGCAGTTACGGGCTGAACTACGAGCAGTACTTC.

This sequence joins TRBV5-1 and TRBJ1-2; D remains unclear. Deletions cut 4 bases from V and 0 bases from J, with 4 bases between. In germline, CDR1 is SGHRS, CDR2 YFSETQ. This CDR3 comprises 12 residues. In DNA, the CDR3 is TGCGCCAGCAGCCCTACTAACTATGGCTACACCTTC. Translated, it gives CASSPTNYGYTF.

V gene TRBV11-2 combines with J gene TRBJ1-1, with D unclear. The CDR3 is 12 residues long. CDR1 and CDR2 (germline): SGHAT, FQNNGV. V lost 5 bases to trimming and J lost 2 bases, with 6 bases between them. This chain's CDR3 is CASSLLNTEAFF. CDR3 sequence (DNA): TGTGCCAGCAGCCTCCTCAACACTGAAGCTTTCTTT.

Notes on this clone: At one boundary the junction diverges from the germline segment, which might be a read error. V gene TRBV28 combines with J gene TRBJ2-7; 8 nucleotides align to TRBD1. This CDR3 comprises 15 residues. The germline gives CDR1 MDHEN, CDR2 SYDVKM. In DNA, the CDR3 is TGTGCCAGCAGTTTCGAAAGGGACAGGTCCTCCGAGCAGTACTTC. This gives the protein CASSFERDRSSEQYF.

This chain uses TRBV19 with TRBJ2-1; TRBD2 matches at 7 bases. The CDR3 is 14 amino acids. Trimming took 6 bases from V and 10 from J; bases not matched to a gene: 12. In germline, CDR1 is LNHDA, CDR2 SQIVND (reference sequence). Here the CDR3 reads CASRTGTTGSEQFF. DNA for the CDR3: TGTGCCAGTAGGACCGGGACTACTGGGTCCGAGCAGTTCTTC.

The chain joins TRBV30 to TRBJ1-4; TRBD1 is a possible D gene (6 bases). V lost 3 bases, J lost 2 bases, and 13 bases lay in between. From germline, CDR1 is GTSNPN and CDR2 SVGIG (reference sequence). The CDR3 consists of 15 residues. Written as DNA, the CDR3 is TGTGCCTGGAGCGACACAGGGTATACTAATGAAAAACTGTTTTTT. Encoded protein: CAWSDTGYTNEKLFF. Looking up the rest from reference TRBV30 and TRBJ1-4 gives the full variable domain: SQTIHQWPATLVQPVGSPLSLECTVEGTSNPNLYWYRQAAGRGLQLLFYSVGIGQISSEVPQNLSASRPQDRQFILSSKKLLLSDSGFYLCAWSDTGYTNEKLFFGSGTQLSVL.

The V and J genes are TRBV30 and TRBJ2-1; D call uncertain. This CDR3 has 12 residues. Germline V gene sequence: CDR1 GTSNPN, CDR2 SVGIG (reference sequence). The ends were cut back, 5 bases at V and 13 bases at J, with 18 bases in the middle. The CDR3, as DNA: TGTGCCTGGGAGGACGTCAATTTCTCCCAGTTCTTC. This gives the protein CAWEDVNFSQFF.

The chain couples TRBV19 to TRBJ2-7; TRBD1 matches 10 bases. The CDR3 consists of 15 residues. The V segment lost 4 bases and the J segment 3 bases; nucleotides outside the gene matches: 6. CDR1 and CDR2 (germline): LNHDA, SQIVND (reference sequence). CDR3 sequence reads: CASSTRQGAVYEQYF. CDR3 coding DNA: TGTGCCAGTAGTACGCGACAGGGGGCTGTCTACGAGCAGTACTTC.